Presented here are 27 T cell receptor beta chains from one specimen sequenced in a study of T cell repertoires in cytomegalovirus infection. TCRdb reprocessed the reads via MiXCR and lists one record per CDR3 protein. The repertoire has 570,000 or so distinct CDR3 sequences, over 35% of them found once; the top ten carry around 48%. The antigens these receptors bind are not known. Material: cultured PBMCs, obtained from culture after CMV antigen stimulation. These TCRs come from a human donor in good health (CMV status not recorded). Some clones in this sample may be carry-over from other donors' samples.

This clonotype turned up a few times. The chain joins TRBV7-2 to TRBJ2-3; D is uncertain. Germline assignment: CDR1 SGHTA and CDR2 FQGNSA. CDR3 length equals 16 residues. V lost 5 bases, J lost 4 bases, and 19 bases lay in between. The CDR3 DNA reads TGTGCCAGCAGCCCCCGCCCCAGGAGTGGTGCAGATACGCAGTATTTT. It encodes CASSPRPRSGADTQYF.

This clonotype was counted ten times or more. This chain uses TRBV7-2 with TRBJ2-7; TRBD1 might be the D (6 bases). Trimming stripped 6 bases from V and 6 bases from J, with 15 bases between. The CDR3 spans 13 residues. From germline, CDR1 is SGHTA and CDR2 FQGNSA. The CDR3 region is CASSEQGRGEQYF. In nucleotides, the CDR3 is TGTGCCAGCAGTGAACAGGGAAGGGGCGAGCAGTACTTC.

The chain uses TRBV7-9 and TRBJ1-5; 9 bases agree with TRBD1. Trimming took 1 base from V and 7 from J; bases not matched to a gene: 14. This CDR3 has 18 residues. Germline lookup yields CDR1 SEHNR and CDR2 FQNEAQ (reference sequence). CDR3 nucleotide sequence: TGTGCCAGCAGCTTAGTAAAGCCGGGACAGGGTAAATCACAGCCCCAGCATTTT. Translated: CASSLVKPGQGKSQPQHF.

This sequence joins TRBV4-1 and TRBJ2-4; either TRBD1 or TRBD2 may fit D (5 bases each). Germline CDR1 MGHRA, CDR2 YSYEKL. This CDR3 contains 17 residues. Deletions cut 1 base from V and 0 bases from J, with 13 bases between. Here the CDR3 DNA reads TGCGCCAGCAGCCAAGGGATATTGGGGGTAGCCAAAAACATTCAGTACTTC. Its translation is CASSQGILGVAKNIQYF.

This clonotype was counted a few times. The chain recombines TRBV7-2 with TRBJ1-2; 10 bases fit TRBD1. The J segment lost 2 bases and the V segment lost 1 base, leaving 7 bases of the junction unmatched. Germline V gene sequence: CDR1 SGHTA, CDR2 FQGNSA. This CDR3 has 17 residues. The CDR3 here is CASSLVAGTGANYGYTF. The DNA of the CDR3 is TGTGCCAGCAGCTTAGTTGCCGGGACAGGGGCGAACTATGGCTACACCTTC.

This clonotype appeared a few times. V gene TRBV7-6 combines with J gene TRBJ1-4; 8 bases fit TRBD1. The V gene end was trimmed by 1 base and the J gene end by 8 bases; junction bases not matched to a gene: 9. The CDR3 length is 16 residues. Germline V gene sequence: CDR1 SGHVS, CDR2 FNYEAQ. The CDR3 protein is CASSLEGPGGREKLFF. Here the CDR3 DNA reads TGTGCCAGCAGCTTAGAAGGGCCAGGGGGCCGGGAAAAACTGTTTTTT.

The CDR3 spells CASNQGSPGANVLTF. In nucleotides, the CDR3 is TGTGCCAGCAACCAGGGTTCCCCTGGGGCCAACGTCCTGACTTTC. The V and J genes are TRBV25-1 and TRBJ2-6, with D possibly matching TRBD1 (5 bases). Germline-derived CDR1 and CDR2 are MGHDK and SYGVNS. This CDR3 comprises 15 residues. With 7 bases removed from V and 2 bases from J, the gap between germline ends came to 12 bases.

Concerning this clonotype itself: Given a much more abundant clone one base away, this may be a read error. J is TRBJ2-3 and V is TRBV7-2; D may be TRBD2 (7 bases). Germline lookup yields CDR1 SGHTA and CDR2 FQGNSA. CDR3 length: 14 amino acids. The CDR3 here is CASSRGGGTDTQCF. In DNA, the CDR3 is TGTGCCAGCAGCCGAGGGGGGGGCACAGATACGCAGTGTTTT.

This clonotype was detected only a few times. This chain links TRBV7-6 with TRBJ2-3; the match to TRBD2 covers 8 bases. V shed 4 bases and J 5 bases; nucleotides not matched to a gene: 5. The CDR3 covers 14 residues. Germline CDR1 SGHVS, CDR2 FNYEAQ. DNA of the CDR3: TGTGCCAGCAGCTCGGGACTAGGTGGAGATACGCAGTATTTT. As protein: CASSSGLGGDTQYF.

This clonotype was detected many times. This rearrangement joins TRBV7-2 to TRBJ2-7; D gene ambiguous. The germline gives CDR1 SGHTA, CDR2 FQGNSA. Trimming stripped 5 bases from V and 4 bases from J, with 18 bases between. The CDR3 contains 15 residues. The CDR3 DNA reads TGTGCCAGCAGCCTAATGGCTAGGGATATTTACGAGCAGTACTTC. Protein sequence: CASSLMARDIYEQYF.

This CDR3 reads CASSKSRGGAEAFF. The CDR3 bases are TGTGCCAGCAGCAAGAGCAGGGGGGGGGCTGAAGCTTTCTTT. The V and J genes are TRBV7-2 and TRBJ1-1, with 7 positions matching TRBD1. This CDR3 has 14 amino acids. The V gene's germline CDR1 is SGHTA and CDR2 FQGNSA. The J segment lost 6 bases and the V segment lost 5 bases, leaving 9 bases of the junction unmatched.

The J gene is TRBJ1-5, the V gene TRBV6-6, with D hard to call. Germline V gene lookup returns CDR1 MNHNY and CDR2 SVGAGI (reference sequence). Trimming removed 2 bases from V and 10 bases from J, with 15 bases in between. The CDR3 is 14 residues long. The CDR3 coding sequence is TGTGCCAGCAGTTACGATGGCGGTAGCTCACCCCAGCATTTT. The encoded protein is CASSYDGGSSPQHF.

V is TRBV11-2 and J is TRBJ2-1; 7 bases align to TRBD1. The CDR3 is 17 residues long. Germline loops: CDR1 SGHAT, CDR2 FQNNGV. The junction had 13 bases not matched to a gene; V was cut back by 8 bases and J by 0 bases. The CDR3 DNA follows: TGTGCCAGCGGGGTAGGGGGCGGGTTGAGCTCCTACAATGAGCAGTTCTTC. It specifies CASGVGGGLSSYNEQFF.

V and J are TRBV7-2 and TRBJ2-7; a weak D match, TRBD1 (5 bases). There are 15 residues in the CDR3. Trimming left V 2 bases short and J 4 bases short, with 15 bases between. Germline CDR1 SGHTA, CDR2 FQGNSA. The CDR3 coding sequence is TGTGCCAGCAGCTTAATTAGAGCAGGGTTGTACGAGCAGTACTTC. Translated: CASSLIRAGLYEQYF.

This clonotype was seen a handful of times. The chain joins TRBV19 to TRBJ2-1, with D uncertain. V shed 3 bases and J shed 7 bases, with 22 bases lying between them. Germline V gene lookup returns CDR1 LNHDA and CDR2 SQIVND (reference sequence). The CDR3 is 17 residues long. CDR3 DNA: TGTGCCAGTAGTATCCCAGCCCGACTTAGTTTGCGGAATGAGCAGTTCTTC. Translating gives CASSIPARLSLRNEQFF.

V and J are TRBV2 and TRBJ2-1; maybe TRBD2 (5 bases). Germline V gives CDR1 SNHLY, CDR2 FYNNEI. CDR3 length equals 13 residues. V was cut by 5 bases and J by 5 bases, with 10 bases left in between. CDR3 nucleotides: TGTGCCAGCAGTCCGGACTGGAACAATGAGCAGTTCTTC. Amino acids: CASSPDWNNEQFF.

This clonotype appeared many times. CDR3 sequence (DNA): TGTGCCAGCAGTCGGGGGGGGAACACTGAAGCTTTCTTT. It yields the protein CASSRGGNTEAFF. The gene calls are TRBV7-9 and TRBJ1-1; weak D call: TRBD1 (5 bases). This CDR3 is built from 13 residues. Germline V lookup: CDR1 SEHNR, CDR2 FQNEAQ (reference sequence). V was cut by 6 bases and J by 1 base, with 9 bases left in between.

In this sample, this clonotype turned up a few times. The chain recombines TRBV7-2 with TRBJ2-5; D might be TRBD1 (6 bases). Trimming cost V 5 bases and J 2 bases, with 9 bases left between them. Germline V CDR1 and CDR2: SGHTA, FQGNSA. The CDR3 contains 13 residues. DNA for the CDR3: TGTGCCAGCAGCGGGACATTGCAAGAGACCCAGTACTTC. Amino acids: CASSGTLQETQYF.

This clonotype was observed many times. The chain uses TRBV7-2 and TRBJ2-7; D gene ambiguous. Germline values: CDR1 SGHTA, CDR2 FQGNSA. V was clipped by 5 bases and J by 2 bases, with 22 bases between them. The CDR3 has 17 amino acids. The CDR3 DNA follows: TGTGCCAGCAGCCACGTCACCCCGGCGGACGGAACCTACGAGCAGTACTTC. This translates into CASSHVTPADGTYEQYF.

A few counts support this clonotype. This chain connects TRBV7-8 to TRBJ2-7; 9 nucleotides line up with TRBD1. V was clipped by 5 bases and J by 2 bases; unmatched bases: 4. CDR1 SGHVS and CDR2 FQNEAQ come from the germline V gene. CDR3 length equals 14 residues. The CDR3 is CASSMGQGPYEQYF. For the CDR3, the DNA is TGTGCCAGCAGCATGGGACAGGGACCCTACGAGCAGTACTTC. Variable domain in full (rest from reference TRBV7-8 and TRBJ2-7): GAGVSQSPRYKVAKRGQDVALRCDPISGHVSLFWYQQALGQGPEFLTYFQNEAQLDKSGLPSDRFFAERPEGSVSTLKIQRTQQEDSAVYLCASSMGQGPYEQYFGPGTRLTVT.

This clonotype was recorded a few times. CDR3 sequence (DNA): TGCGCCAGCAGCCAAGCCCTTAGCGGGGGGTACAATGAGCAGTTCTTC. The encoded protein is CASSQALSGGYNEQFF. The rearrangement joins TRBV4-1 to TRBJ2-1; 10 bases are a match to TRBD2. V shed 1 base, J shed 4 bases, and the junction held 4 bases outside the gene matches. Germline CDR1 MGHRA, CDR2 YSYEKL. CDR3 length: 16 residues.

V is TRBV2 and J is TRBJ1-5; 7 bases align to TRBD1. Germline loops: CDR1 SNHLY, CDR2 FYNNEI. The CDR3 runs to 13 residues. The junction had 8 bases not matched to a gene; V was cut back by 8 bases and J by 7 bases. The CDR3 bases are TGTGCCAGCGGACCGACAGGGATCCAGCCCCAGCATTTT. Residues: CASGPTGIQPQHF.

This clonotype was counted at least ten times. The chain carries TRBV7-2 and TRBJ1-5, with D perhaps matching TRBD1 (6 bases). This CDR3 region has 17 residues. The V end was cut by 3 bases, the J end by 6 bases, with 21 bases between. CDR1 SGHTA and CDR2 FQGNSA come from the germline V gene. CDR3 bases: TGTGCCAGCAGCTTCCTACCTACTGACAGGAACAGTCAGCCCCAGCATTTT. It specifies CASSFLPTDRNSQPQHF.

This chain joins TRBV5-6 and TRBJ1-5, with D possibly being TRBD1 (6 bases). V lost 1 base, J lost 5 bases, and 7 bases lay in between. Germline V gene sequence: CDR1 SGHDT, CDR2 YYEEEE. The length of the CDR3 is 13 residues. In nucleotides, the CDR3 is TGTGCCAGCAGCTTGCAGGGGTATCAGCCCCAGCATTTT. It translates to CASSLQGYQPQHF.

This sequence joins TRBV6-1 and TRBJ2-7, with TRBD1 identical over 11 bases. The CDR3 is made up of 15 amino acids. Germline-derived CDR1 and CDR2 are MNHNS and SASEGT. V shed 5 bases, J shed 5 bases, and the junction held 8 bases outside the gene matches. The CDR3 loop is CASSRPGQGVHEQYF. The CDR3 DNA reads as TGTGCCAGCAGTAGACCGGGACAGGGGGTACACGAGCAGTACTTC.

The CDR3 sequence: CSARATSDTEAFF. CDR3 sequence (DNA): TGCAGTGCTAGAGCCACTTCGGACACTGAAGCTTTCTTT. The chain employs TRBV20-1 and TRBJ1-1; D not resolved. The CDR3 loop spans 13 amino acids. V was trimmed by 1 base and J by 3 bases, leaving 9 bases between them. The germline gives CDR1 DFQATT, CDR2 SNEGSKA (reference sequence).

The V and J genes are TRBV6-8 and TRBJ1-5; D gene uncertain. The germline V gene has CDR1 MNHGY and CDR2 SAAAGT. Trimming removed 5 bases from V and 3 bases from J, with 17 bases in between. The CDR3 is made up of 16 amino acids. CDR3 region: CASSASPRQINQPQHF. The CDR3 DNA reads TGTGCCAGCAGTGCATCTCCCCGACAAATCAATCAGCCCCAGCATTTT.